This TCR beta chain was identified in a study of blood T cell repertoires in COVID-19. Whole-study context: Collection of acute and convalescent COVID-19 samples took place in the United States, Italy and Spain.

Generated by immunoSEQ multiplex PCR, the TCRdb table keeps only in-frame clones and is missing some. The sample yields fewer than 150,000 clones, 65% to 80% seen once. This clone was picked up one time. Germline values: CDR1 MGHRA, CDR2 YSYEKL. The CDR3 has 16 amino acids. The V end lost 1 base, the J end lost 1 base, and 11 bases lay between the germline ends. This sequence originates from a man aged 45-65 years with acute or convalescent COVID-19. Material for sequencing was peripheral blood. The genes are TRBV4-1 and TRBJ1-5; maybe TRBD1 (5 bases). CDR3 sequence reads: CASSQAGGISNQPQHF. The CDR3 DNA reads as TGCGCCAGCAGCCAAGCTGGGGGGATAAGCAATCAGCCCCAGCATTTT.